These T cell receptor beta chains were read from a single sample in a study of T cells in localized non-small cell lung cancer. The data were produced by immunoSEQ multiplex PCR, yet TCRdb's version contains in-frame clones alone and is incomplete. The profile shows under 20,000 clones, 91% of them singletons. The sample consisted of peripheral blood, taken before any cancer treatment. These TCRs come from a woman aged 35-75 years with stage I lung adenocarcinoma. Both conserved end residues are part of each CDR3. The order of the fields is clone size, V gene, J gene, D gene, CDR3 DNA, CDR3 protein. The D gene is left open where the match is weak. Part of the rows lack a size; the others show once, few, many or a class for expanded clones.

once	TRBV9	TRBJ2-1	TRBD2	TGTGCCAGCAGCGTAGACGGCGGGGGCTCCTACAATGAGCAGTTCTTC	CASSVDGGGSYNEQFF
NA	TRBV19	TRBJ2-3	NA	TGTGCCAGTAGTATTAAGCTAGGCACAGATACGCAGTATTTT	CASSIKLGTDTQYF
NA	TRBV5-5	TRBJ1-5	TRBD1	TGTGCCAGCAGCTTGGGAGGTTCTGCAGGGGGTATAGACAATCAGCCCCAGCATTTT	CASSLGGSAGGIDNQPQHF
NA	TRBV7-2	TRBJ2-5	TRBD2	TGTGCCAGCAGCTTAGGGTTAGCGGGGGGGGAGACCCAGTACTTC	CASSLGLAGGETQYF
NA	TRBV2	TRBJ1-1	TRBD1	TGTGCCAGCAGAAAACAGGGGTTGGGGAACACTGAAGCTTTCTTT	CASRKQGLGNTEAFF
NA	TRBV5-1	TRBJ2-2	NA	TGCGCCAGCAGCTTGGAAGGCGTCAGCCTCAACACCGGGGAGCTGTTTTTT	CASSLEGVSLNTGELFF
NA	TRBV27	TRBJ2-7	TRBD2	TGTGCCAGCAGTTTATCGGGAGCGGGAGGCTACGAGCAGTACTTC	CASSLSGAGGYEQYF
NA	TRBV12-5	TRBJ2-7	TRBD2	TGTGCTAGTGGCCCTACTAGCGGGGGGGCCTACGAGCAGTACTTC	CASGPTSGGAYEQYF
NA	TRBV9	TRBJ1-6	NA	TGTGCCAGCAGCGCGCAGCGGGGAAGCGGGGTGAATTCACCCCTCCACTTT	CASSAQRGSGVNSPLHF
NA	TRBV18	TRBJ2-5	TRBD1	TGTGCCAGCTCACTAACAGGGGCGGAGGAGACCCAGTACTTC	CASSLTGAEETQYF
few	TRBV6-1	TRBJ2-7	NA	TGTGCCAGCAGCGAGAGACCCGCCCTGGACGAGCAGTACTTC	CASSERPALDEQYF
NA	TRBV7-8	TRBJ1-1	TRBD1	TGTGCCAGCAAAGCGGGACAGGGGCACACTGAAGCTTTCTTT	CASKAGQGHTEAFF
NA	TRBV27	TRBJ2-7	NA	TGTGCCAGCAGTTCCGAACTAGGATTGGGCGAGCAGTACTTC	CASSSELGLGEQYF
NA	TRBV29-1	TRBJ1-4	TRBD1	TGCAGCGTTGAGGCAGGGGGCGCGGGGGCTAATGAAAAACTGTTTTTT	CSVEAGGAGANEKLFF
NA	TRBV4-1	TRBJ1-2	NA	TGCGCCAGCAGCCGCGGACTTAACTATGGCTACACCTTC	CASSRGLNYGYTF
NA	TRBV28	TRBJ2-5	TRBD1	TGTGCCAGCAGCCGAGCAGGGGGCGAAGAGACCCAGTACTTC	CASSRAGGEETQYF
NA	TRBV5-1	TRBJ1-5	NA	TGCGCCAGCAGCCAGACAGGAGATAGCAATCAGCCCCAGCATTTT	CASSQTGDSNQPQHF
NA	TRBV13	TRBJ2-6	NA	TGTGCCAGCAGCCATCGCTCTGGGGCCAACGTCCTGACTTTC	CASSHRSGANVLTF
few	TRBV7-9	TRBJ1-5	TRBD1	TGTGCCAGCAGCGTGGGACAGGGGATGAATCAGCCCCAGCATTTT	CASSVGQGMNQPQHF
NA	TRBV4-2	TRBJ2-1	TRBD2	TGTGCCAGCAGCCCCGGGACTAGCGGATTGGACAATGAGCAGTTCTTC	CASSPGTSGLDNEQFF
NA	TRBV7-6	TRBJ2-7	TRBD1	TGTGCCAGCAGCCCCGGACAGGGGGCCGACGAGCAGTACTTC	CASSPGQGADEQYF
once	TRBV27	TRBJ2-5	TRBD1	TGTGCCAGCAGTTTATTAGGACAGGGGCAAGAGACCCAGTACTTC	CASSLLGQGQETQYF
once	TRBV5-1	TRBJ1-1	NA	TGCGCCAGCAGCGCCCTGACGGGGAACACTGAAGCTTTCTTT	CASSALTGNTEAFF
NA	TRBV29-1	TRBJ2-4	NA	TGCAGCGTTGAAGATCTTCAGGGGAGGGGGAACATTCAGTACTTC	CSVEDLQGRGNIQYF
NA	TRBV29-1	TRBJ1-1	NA	TGCAGCGTTCACCCCACAGGAGCCGGGGCTTTCTTT	CSVHPTGAGAFF
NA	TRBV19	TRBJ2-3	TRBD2	TGTGCCAGTAGTTCGCCCCTTTCTAGCGGGAGGGCCATAGATACGCAGTATTTT	CASSSPLSSGRAIDTQYF
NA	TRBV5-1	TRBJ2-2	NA	TGCGCCAGCAGCTTCGGCCCAGTCCAAACCGGGGAGCTGTTTTTT	CASSFGPVQTGELFF
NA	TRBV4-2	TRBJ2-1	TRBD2	TGTGCCAGCAGCCAATCCCTAGCGGGAGAAGGACATGAGCAGTTCTTC	CASSQSLAGEGHEQFF
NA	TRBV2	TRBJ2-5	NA	TGTGCCAGCTCATATACAGAGACCCAGTACTTC	CASSYTETQYF
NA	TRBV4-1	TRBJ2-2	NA	TGCGCCAGCAGCCGCACAGGACCGGGTGCCGGGGAGCTGTTTTTT	CASSRTGPGAGELFF
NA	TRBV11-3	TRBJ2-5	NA	TGTGCCAGCAGCTTAGGGCCGTGGACAGCGAGCAGCAGGGAGACCCAGTACTTC	CASSLGPWTASSRETQYF
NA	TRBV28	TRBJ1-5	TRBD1	TGTGCCAGCACCCTAACAGGGGCCCTTCGACCCCAGCATTTT	CASTLTGALRPQHF
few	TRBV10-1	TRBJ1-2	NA	TGCGCCAGCACGCAACGTGGCTACACCTTC	CASTQRGYTF
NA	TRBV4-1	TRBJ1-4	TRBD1	TGCGCCAGCAGCCAAGTCCCCGGGGACAGAGGAGAAAAACTGTTTTTT	CASSQVPGDRGEKLFF
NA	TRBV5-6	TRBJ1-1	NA	TGTGCCAGCAGCTGGACTCAGAACACTGAAGCTTTCTTT	CASSWTQNTEAFF
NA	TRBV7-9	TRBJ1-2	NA	TGTGCCAGCAGCCCACCGGGACGGGGCTACACCTTC	CASSPPGRGYTF
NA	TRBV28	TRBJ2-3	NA	TGTGCCACCTTTGACGGGACTGGCACAGATACGCAGTATTTT	CATFDGTGTDTQYF
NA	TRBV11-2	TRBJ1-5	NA	TGTGCCAGCAGCTTAGATCGGAACCCTCAGCCCCAGCATTTT	CASSLDRNPQPQHF
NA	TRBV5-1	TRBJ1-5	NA	TGCGCCAGCAGTCGGGAGGGCAATCAGCCCCAGCATTTT	CASSREGNQPQHF
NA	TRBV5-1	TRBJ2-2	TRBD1	TGCGCCAGCAGCTACGACCTAAGGGGGCTCGGGGAGCTGTTTTTT	CASSYDLRGLGELFF
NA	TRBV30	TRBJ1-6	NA	TGTGCCTGGAGTGTACGCGGATCACCCCTCCACTTT	CAWSVRGSPLHF
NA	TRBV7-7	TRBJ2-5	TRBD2	TGTGCTAGCAGCCCTAGCGGGAGAGGAGAGACCCAGTACTTC	CASSPSGRGETQYF
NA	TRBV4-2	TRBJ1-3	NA	TGTGCCAGCAGCCAGGTACCGGGTCTCACCATATATTTT	CASSQVPGLTIYF
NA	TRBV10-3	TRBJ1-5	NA	TGTGCCATCAGTGAGTACGGGGGTACTAGCAATCAGCCCCAGCATTTT	CAISEYGGTSNQPQHF
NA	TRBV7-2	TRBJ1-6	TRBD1	TGTGCCAGCAGCTTAGTAGGGACAGGGAATTCACCCCTCCACTTT	CASSLVGTGNSPLHF
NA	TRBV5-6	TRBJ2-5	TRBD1	TGTGCCAGCAGGACCGACAGGGGGGAATCGAAAGAGACCCAGTACTTC	CASRTDRGESKETQYF
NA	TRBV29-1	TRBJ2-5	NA	TGCAGCGCCTTACCGGGACTGGGGAGGGAGACCCAGTACTTC	CSALPGLGRETQYF
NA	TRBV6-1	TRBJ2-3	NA	TGTGCCAGCAGTGAACGACCGGGAGCGGCGGATACGCAGTATTTT	CASSERPGAADTQYF
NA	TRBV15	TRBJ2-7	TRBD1	TGTGCCACCAGCAGAAACAGGGGCGGCTACGAGCAGTACTTC	CATSRNRGGYEQYF
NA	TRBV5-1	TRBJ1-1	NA	TGCGCCAGCAGCCCCGCCCGGACGAACACTGAAGCTTTCTTT	CASSPARTNTEAFF
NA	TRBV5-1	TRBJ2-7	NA	TGCGCCAGCAGCTTGTTTAACGAGCAGTACTTC	CASSLFNEQYF
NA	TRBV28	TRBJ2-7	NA	TGTGCCAGCAGTTTACAGGTGACCTACGAGCAGTACTTC	CASSLQVTYEQYF
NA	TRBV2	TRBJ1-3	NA	TGTGCCAGCAGTGCGGGGACTTTCTCTGGAAACACCATATATTTT	CASSAGTFSGNTIYF